By share of the sample, the clone carrying this T cell receptor (beta chain) is medium-sized. Per the germline V gene, CDR1 is MNHNS and CDR2 is SASEGT. This CDR3 contains 14 residues. The V gene lost 4 bases and the J gene lost 9 bases, with 16 bases spanning the gap. This entry belongs to a study of T and B cells in COVID-19 patients. TRB was amplified from around 250-500 ng of blood genomic DNA. Multiplex PCR with BIOMED2 TRB-A/B primer pools amplified TRB rearrangements. TCRdb analysed the multiplex PCR reads with MiXCR anew, one entry per CDR3 protein. The sample gives some 3,100 distinct CDR3 sequences, under 25% of which show up once; roughly 17% is in the top ten.

Sequences were obtained from blood. The chain uses TRBV6-1 and TRBJ2-1; TRBD1 or TRBD2 may be the D gene (5 bases each). The TCR originated in a human donor with active COVID-19. The CDR3 nucleotides are TGTGCCAGCAGTGGAACCAGGGCGAGGGGTGAGCAGTTCTTC. Translating it yields CASSGTRARGEQFF.